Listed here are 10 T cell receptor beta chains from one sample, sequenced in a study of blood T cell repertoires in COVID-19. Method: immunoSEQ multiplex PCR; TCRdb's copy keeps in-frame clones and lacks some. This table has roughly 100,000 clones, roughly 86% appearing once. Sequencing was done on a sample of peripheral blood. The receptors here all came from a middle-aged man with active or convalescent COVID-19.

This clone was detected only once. The CDR3 spells CASSLDSGGTGELFF. CDR3 DNA sequence: TGCGCCAGCAGCTTGGATTCAGGGGGCACCGGGGAGCTGTTTTTT. The chain combines TRBV5-1 with TRBJ2-2; 7 bases map to TRBD1. Germline CDR1 SGHRS, CDR2 YFSETQ. V lost 0 bases to trimming and J lost 4 bases; unmatched junction nucleotides: 3. The CDR3 spans 15 residues. The whole variable domain, remainder taken from reference TRBV5-1 and TRBJ2-2, is KAGVTQTPRYLIKTRGQQVTLSCSPISGHRSVSWYQQTPGQGLQFLFEYFSETQRNKGNFPGRFSGRQFSNSRSEMNVSTLELGDSALYLCASSLDSGGTGELFFGEGSRLTVL.

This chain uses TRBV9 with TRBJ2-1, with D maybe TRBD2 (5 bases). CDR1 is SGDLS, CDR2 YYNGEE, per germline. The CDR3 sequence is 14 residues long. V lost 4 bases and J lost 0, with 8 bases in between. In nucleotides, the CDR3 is TGTGCCAGCAGCAACCGGGGCTCCTACAATGAGCAGTTCTTC. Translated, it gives CASSNRGSYNEQFF.

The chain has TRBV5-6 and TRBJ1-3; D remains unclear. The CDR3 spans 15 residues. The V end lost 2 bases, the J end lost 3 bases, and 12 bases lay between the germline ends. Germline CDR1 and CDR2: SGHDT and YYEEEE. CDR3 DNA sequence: TGTGCCAGCAGCTTTGGGGAGTCTCGTGGAAACACCATATATTTT. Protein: CASSFGESRGNTIYF.

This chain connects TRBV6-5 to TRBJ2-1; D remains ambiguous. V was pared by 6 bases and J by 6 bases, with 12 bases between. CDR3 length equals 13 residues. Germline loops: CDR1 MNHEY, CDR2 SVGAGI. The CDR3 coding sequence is TGTGCCAGCAGCCCATTACGAGCCAATGAGCAGTTCTTC. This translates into CASSPLRANEQFF.

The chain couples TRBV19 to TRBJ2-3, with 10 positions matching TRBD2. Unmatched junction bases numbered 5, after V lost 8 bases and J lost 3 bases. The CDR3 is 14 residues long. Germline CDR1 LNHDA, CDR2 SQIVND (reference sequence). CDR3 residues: CASGKGLATDTQYF. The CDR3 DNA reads TGTGCCAGTGGTAAGGGACTAGCGACAGATACGCAGTATTTT. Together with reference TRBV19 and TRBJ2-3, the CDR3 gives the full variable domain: DGGITQSPKYLFRKEGQNVTLSCEQNLNHDAMYWYRQDPGQGLRLIYYSQIVNDFQKGDIAEGYSVSREKKESFPLTVTSAQKNPTAFYLCASGKGLATDTQYFGPGTRLTVL.

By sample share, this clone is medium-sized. The CDR3 sequence: CASSPPTKTYEQYF. For the CDR3, the DNA is TGTGCCAGCAGCCCCCCCACTAAGACCTACGAGCAGTACTTC. The chain is built from TRBV3-1 (or the pseudogene TRBV3-2) and TRBJ2-7; D remains ambiguous. The CDR3 covers 14 residues. Between the trimmed V and J ends, which lost 4 bases and 2 bases, there was a span of 12 bases. CDR1 and CDR2 from the germline V gene are LGHDT and YNNKEL (reference sequence).

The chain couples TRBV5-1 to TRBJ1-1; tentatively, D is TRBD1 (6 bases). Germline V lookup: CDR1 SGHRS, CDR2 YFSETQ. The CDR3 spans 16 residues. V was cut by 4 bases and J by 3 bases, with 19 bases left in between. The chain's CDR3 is CASSQLKWTEYTEAFF. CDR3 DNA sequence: TGCGCCAGCAGCCAGTTGAAATGGACAGAATACACTGAAGCTTTCTTT.

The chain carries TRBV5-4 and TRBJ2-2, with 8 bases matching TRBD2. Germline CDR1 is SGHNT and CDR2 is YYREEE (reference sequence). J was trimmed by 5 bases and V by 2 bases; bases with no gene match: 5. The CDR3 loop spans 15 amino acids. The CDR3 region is CASSFNSGVTGELFF. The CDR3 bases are TGTGCCAGCAGCTTCAATAGCGGGGTTACCGGGGAGCTGTTTTTT.

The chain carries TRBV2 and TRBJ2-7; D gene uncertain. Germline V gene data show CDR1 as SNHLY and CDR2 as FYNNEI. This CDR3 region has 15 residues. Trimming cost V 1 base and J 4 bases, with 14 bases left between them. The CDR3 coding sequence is TGTGCCAGCAGTGAAGGCGGTCCAACCCTGTACGAGCAGTACTTC. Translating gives CASSEGGPTLYEQYF. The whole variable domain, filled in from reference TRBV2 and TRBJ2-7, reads EPEVTQTPSHQVTQMGQEVILRCVPISNHLYFYWYRQILGQKVEFLVSFYNNEISEKSEIFDDQFSVERPDGSNFTLKIRSTKLEDSAMYFCASSEGGPTLYEQYFGPGTRLTVT.

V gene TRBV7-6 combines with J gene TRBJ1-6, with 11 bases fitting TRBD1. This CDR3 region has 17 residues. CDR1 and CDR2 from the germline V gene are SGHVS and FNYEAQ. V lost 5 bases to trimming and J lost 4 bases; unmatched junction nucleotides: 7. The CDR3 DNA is TGTGCCAGCAGCGGACGGACAGGGGGCTGGTATAATTCACCCCTCCACTTT. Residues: CASSGRTGGWYNSPLHF.